The entry that follows covers one T cell receptor (beta chain) sequence. The antigen is unknown. CDR3 size: 15 residues. Trimming left V 4 bases short and J 2 bases short, with 14 bases between. Germline V lookup: CDR1 KGHSH, CDR2 LQKENI. The source of the sample is a study of T cell responses to AZD1222 COVID-19 vaccine. General study results and limits: A reported finding is that nearly half of spike-specific TCRs target unmutated variant regions.

This table comes from immunoSEQ multiplex PCR, and its TCRdb copy is limited to in-frame clones, with some not included. The repertoire consists of 150,000 to 200,000 clones, with approximately 90% occurring once and the leading ten covering 25% to 30%. The specimen comprised peripheral blood, sampled 28 days after the second AZD1222 dose. This chain joins TRBV18 and TRBJ1-2; D gene uncertain. This clonotype was obtained from an adult who received the AZD1222 COVID-19 vaccine. The CDR3 DNA sequence: TGTGCCAGCTCACTAGGGTCAGACCAAAACTATGGCTACACCTTC. Protein product: CASSLGSDQNYGYTF.